This T cell receptor beta chain was captured in a study of blood T cell repertoires in COVID-19. Whole-study context: Samples of COVID-19 (acute and convalescent) were obtained from the United States, Italy and Spain. PBMCs, B-cell-depleted T cells, or T cells were the source of the cDNA or gDNA that made up the material.

Germline V gene data show CDR1 as MNHNS and CDR2 as SASEGT. The CDR3 runs 16 residues. Trimming cost V 4 bases and J 5 bases; bases outside gene matches: 11. Study processing details: Amplification from reference gene primers served as the basis for estimated nucleated cell counts. The assay was immunoSEQ multiplex PCR, and TCRdb's table has in-frame clones only and misses some. V and J calls and clone size are as listed in that table; D and trimming were resolved from the DNA. The sample includes 150,000 to 200,000 clones, around 85% of them seen just once. Source material: peripheral blood. This TCR was sampled from a human donor with active or convalescent COVID-19. The donor label of this sample is uncertain. V usage is TRBV6-1 and J usage is TRBJ2-5; 9 positions agree with TRBD1. CDR3 protein: CASSATPGQGRETQYF. The CDR3 bases are TGTGCCAGCAGTGCCACCCCGGGACAGGGTCGGGAGACCCAGTACTTC.